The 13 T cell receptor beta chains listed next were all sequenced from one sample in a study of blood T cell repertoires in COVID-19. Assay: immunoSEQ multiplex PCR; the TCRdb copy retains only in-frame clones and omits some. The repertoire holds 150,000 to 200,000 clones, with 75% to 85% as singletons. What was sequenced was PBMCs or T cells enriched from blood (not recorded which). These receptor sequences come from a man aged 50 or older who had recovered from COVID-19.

The CDR3 protein is CAISDWTSGANTGELFF. The CDR3 nucleotides are TGTGCCATCAGTGACTGGACTAGCGGGGCGAACACCGGGGAGCTGTTTTTT. This chain links TRBV10-3 with TRBJ2-2, with TRBD2 matching over 12 bases. This CDR3 has 17 residues. CDR1 is ENHRY and CDR2 is SYGVKD in the germline V gene. Unmatched junction bases numbered 2, after V lost 3 bases and J lost 0 bases.

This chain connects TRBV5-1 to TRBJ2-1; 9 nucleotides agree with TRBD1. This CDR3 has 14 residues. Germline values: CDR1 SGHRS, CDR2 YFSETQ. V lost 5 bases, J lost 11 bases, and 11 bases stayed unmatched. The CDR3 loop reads CASRGQGAPQKQFF. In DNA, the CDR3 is TGCGCCAGCAGGGGACAGGGAGCCCCACAAAAGCAGTTCTTC.

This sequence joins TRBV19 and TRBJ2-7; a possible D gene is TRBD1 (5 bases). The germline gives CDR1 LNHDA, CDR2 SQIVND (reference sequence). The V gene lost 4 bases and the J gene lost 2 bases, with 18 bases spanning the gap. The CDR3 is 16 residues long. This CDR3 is CASSTTVKGSPYEQYF. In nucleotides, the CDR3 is TGTGCCAGTAGTACTACCGTCAAGGGGTCTCCCTACGAGCAGTACTTC. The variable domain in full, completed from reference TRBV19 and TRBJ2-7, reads DGGITQSPKYLFRKEGQNVTLSCEQNLNHDAMYWYRQDPGQGLRLIYYSQIVNDFQKGDIAEGYSVSREKKESFPLTVTSAQKNPTAFYLCASSTTVKGSPYEQYFGPGTRLTVT.

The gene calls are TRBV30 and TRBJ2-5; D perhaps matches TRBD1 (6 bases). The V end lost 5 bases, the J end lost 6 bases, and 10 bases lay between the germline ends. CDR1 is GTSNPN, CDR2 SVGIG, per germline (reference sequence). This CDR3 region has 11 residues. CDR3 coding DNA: TGTGCCTGGGACAGGTTGAAGACCCAGTACTTC. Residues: CAWDRLKTQYF.

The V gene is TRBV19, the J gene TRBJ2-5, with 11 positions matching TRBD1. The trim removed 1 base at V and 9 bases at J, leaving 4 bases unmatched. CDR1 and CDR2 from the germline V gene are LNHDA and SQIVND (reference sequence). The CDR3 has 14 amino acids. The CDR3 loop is CASSIGDRGSSQYF. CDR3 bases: TGTGCCAGTAGTATAGGGGACAGGGGGTCGTCCCAGTACTTC.

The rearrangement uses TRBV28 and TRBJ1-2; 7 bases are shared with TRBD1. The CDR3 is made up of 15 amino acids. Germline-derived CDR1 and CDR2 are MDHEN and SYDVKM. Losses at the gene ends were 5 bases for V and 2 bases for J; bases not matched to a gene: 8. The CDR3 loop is CASSIPQTGNYGYTF. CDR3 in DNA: TGTGCCAGCAGTATCCCCCAGACAGGGAACTATGGCTACACCTTC.

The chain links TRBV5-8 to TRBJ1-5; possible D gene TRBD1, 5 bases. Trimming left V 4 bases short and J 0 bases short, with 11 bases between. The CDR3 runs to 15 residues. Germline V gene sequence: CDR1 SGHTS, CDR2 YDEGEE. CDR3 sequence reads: CASSAGFVSNQPQHF. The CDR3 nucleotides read TGTGCCAGCAGCGCAGGGTTTGTTAGCAATCAGCCCCAGCATTTT.

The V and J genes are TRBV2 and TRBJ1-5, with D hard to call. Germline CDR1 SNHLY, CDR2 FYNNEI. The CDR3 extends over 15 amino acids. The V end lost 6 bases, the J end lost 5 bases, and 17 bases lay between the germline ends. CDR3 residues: CASSLSQWRDQPQHF. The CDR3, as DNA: TGTGCCAGCAGCCTTTCACAGTGGCGAGATCAGCCCCAGCATTTT.

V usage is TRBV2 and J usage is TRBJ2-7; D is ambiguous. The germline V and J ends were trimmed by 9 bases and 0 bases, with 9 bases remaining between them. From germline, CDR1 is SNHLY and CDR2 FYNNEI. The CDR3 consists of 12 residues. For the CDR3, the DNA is TGTGCCAGTTGTGCACTCTCCTACGAGCAGTACTTC. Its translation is CASCALSYEQYF.

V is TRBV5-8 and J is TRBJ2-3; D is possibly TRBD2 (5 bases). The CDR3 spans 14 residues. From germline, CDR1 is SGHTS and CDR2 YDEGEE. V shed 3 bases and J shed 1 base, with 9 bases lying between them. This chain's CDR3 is CASSSVEGTDTQYF. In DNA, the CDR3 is TGTGCCAGCAGCTCGGTGGAGGGCACAGATACGCAGTATTTT.

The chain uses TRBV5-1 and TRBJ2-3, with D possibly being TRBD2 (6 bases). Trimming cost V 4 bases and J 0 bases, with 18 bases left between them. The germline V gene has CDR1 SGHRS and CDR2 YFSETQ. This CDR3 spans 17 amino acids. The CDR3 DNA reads TGCGCCAGCAGCCAAACTTTAGCGGTATCTAGCACAGATACGCAGTATTTT. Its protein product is CASSQTLAVSSTDTQYF.

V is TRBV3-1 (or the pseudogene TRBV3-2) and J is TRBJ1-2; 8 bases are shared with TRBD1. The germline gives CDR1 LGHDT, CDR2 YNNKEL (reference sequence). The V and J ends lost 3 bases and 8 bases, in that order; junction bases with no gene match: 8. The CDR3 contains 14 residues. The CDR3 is CASSQRTGQVGYTF. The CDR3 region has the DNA TGTGCCAGCAGCCAGCGAACGGGACAGGTCGGCTACACCTTC.

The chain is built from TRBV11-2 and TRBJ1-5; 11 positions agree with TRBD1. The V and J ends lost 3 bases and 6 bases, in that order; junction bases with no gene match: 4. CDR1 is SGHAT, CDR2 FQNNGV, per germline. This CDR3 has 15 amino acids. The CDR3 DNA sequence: TGTGCCAGCAGCTTTGGGACAGGGGGTATTCAGCCCCAGCATTTT. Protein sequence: CASSFGTGGIQPQHF.